This T cell receptor beta chain is from a study of T cell repertoires in cytomegalovirus infection. At the level of the study: It was the public TCR beta signatures that indicated both CMV infection and matching HLA type. Overall study results and limits: Ex vivo, HLA-C-restricted CMV-specific TCR beta clonotypes prevailed over the rest of the response. Carriers of CMV and the relevant HLA type were discriminated by public TCR beta frequency.

TCRdb ran MiXCR on the reads and lists one entry per CDR3 protein. The data hold approximately 400,000 distinct CDR3 sequences, with 30% to 40% observed a single time. Note on this clonotype: Its specificity is not known.

After removal of 5 bases from V and 4 bases from J, the junction contained 5 bases not matched to a gene. Germline V gene lookup returns CDR1 SEHNR and CDR2 FQNEAQ (reference sequence). The CDR3 loop spans 14 amino acids. V and J are TRBV7-9 and TRBJ2-7, with TRBD2 matching 10 bases. This TCR was sampled from a human donor in good health (CMV status not recorded). Some clones in this sample may be carry-over from other donors' samples. Sequences were obtained from PBMCs. This CDR3 reads CASSIEGLAYEQYF. CDR3 sequence (DNA): TGTGCCAGCAGCATAGAGGGACTAGCGTACGAGCAGTACTTC.